The 21 T cell receptor beta chains presented below share a single source sample, sequenced in a study of blood T cell repertoires in COVID-19. Here immunoSEQ multiplex PCR was the method, and the copy in TCRdb shows in-frame clones only, minus some. Here the sample spans about 89,000 clones, roughly 80% being singletons. Specimen: peripheral blood. The receptors shown here come from a woman of 80 years or more with acute or convalescent COVID-19.

This clone was seen a handful of times. The V and J genes are TRBV18 and TRBJ2-5; tentatively, D is TRBD2 (5 bases). The CDR3 is 13 amino acids. V lost 3 bases and J 2 bases, leaving 7 bases between the germline ends. Per the germline V gene, CDR1 is KGHSH and CDR2 is LQKENI. CDR3 protein: CASSPGIQETQYF. CDR3 sequence (DNA): TGTGCCAGCTCACCCGGGATTCAAGAGACCCAGTACTTC.

The chain combines TRBV5-3 with TRBJ2-5, with TRBD1 matching 10 bases. TRBV5-3 is treated as an ORF (open reading frame) with a function not yet certain. Trimming cost V 0 bases and J 3 bases; bases outside gene matches: 8. The CDR3 is made up of 17 amino acids. This CDR3 is CARSLGWGDRGEETQYF. CDR3 DNA: TGTGCCAGAAGCTTGGGATGGGGGGACAGGGGCGAAGAGACCCAGTACTTC.

The genes are TRBV2 and TRBJ2-7; 10 nucleotides line up with TRBD2. Germline values: CDR1 SNHLY, CDR2 FYNNEI. CDR3 length: 15 amino acids. V lost 8 bases to trimming and J lost 1 base; unmatched junction nucleotides: 8. The CDR3 sequence is CASRRRTSGSYEQYF. The CDR3 DNA follows: TGTGCCAGCCGTCGTAGGACTAGCGGATCCTACGAGCAGTACTTC.

The CDR3 loop reads CASSQSWAPISYEQYF. Here the CDR3 DNA reads TGCGCCAGCAGTCAATCTTGGGCCCCCATCTCCTACGAGCAGTACTTC. V and J are TRBV23-1 and TRBJ2-7, with no clear D. TRBV23-1 is designated an ORF whose function remains uncertain. V was cut by 0 bases and J by 0 bases, with 12 bases left in between. The CDR3 has 16 amino acids.

J is TRBJ2-3 and V is TRBV6-5; TRBD1 matches at 8 bases. There are 14 residues in the CDR3. Germline CDR1 reads MNHEY; CDR2 reads SVGAGI. V gave up 6 bases and J gave up 5 bases; unmatched junction bases: 7. CDR3 amino acids: CASSLGQGGDTQYF. The CDR3 nucleotides read TGTGCCAGCAGCCTCGGACAGGGAGGAGATACGCAGTATTTT.

The gene calls are TRBV6-5 and TRBJ2-7, with D possibly TRBD1 on 5 matching bases. The CDR3 spans 12 residues. V was trimmed by 9 bases and J by 6 bases, leaving 15 bases between them. CDR1 MNHEY and CDR2 SVGAGI come from the germline V gene. This CDR3 is CARYQGASEQYF. The DNA of the CDR3 is TGTGCCAGGTACCAAGGGGCCTCCGAGCAGTACTTC.

This clone was recorded once. The V and J genes are TRBV18 and TRBJ1-1; TRBD1 is a possible D gene (6 bases). Trimming pared 2 bases from V and 0 bases from J, leaving 7 bases between. In germline, CDR1 is KGHSH, CDR2 LQKENI. The CDR3 runs to 14 residues. CDR3 sequence: CASSPRTVNTEAFF. CDR3 coding DNA: TGTGCCAGCTCACCAAGGACAGTGAACACTGAAGCTTTCTTT.

This clone appeared a single time. V gene TRBV29-1 combines with J gene TRBJ2-5; no clear D. Trimming removed 2 bases at V and 4 bases at J, with 14 bases between. Germline V CDR1 and CDR2: SQVTM, ANQGSEA. The CDR3 is made up of 14 amino acids. In nucleotides, the CDR3 is TGCAGCGTTGAATTGCCGGCAGGATCAGAGACCCAGTACTTC. Amino acids: CSVELPAGSETQYF.

CDR3 sequence reads: CASSAQTGMNTEAFF. The DNA of the CDR3 is TGTGCCAGCAGCGCCCAGACAGGGATGAACACTGAAGCTTTCTTT. The rearrangement joins TRBV9 to TRBJ1-1, with 7 nucleotides matching TRBD1. The CDR3 totals 15 residues. Germline assignment: CDR1 SGDLS and CDR2 YYNGEE. The J segment lost 0 bases and the V segment lost 3 bases, leaving 5 bases of the junction unmatched.

The chain combines TRBV18 with TRBJ2-1, with TRBD2 matching 7 bases. V shed 3 bases and J 12 bases; nucleotides not matched to a gene: 11. Germline CDR1 and CDR2: KGHSH and LQKENI. The CDR3 contains 14 residues. DNA for the CDR3: TGTGCCAGCTCACCCGAGTCGGAGCGGGATAGGCAGTTCTTC. It encodes CASSPESERDRQFF.

The chain links TRBV2 to TRBJ2-1; TRBD2 agrees at 7 bases. The CDR3 spans 16 residues. After removal of 6 bases from V and 3 bases from J, the junction contained 11 bases not matched to a gene. Germline V gene lookup returns CDR1 SNHLY and CDR2 FYNNEI. The CDR3 sequence is CASRPTGTTIYNEQFF. CDR3 nucleotides: TGTGCCAGCAGACCTACCGGGACTACCATCTACAATGAGCAGTTCTTC.

The rearrangement uses TRBV23-1 and TRBJ1-5; D is ambiguous. TRBV23-1 is an ORF; its function is uncertain. The ends were cut back, 0 bases at V and 6 bases at J, with 6 bases in the middle. The CDR3 sequence is 13 residues long. DNA for the CDR3: TGCGCCAGCAGTCAATCTACGGGTCAGCCCCAGCATTTT. It is translated as CASSQSTGQPQHF.

This chain connects TRBV4-1 to TRBJ2-1, with TRBD2 matching 14 bases. CDR1 and CDR2 from the germline V gene are MGHRA and YSYEKL. V was pared by 1 base and J by 5 bases, with 7 bases of the junction left unmatched. This CDR3 has 18 amino acids. DNA of the CDR3: TGCGCCAGCAGCCAAGTCGAGACTAGCGGGAGGGCTCACAATGAGCAGTTCTTC. Protein product: CASSQVETSGRAHNEQFF.

V is TRBV19 and J is TRBJ1-4; D gene unclear. Germline V lookup: CDR1 LNHDA, CDR2 SQIVND (reference sequence). V was pared by 7 bases and J by 8 bases, with 17 bases between. This CDR3 has 14 amino acids. CDR3 nucleotides: TGTGCCAGTACCGTCCCCGGCCGGAGAGAAAAACTGTTTTTT. It is translated as CASTVPGRREKLFF.

This sequence joins TRBV6-6 and TRBJ2-1; 10 bases fit TRBD2. Germline CDR1 is MNHNY and CDR2 is SVGAGI (reference sequence). With V trimmed by 5 bases and J by 0 bases, 7 bases remained unmatched. There are 17 residues in the CDR3. The CDR3 sequence: CASSLLPSGSSYNEQFF. The CDR3 coding sequence is TGTGCCAGCAGTCTCCTCCCTAGCGGGAGCTCCTACAATGAGCAGTTCTTC.

The chain uses TRBV5-5 and TRBJ1-1, with no clear D. V lost 1 base, J lost 3 bases, and 16 bases lay in between. The CDR3 length is 16 residues. The germline V gene has CDR1 SGHKS and CDR2 YYEKEE (reference sequence). The CDR3 loop reads CASSLYVWVGDTEAFF. The CDR3 DNA sequence: TGTGCCAGCAGCTTGTACGTTTGGGTCGGGGACACTGAAGCTTTCTTT.

This clone has a handful of counts. The genes are TRBV19 and TRBJ1-1; no definite D call. CDR1 is LNHDA, CDR2 SQIVND, per germline (reference sequence). V lost 3 bases and J lost 5, with 13 bases in between. This CDR3 spans 14 amino acids. The CDR3 DNA reads TGTGCCAGTAGTATGGCTCGTCCGACTACTGAAGCTTTCTTT. Translating gives CASSMARPTTEAFF.

The chain joins TRBV10-3 to TRBJ2-2; no reliable D call. Germline CDR1 is ENHRY and CDR2 is SYGVKD. This CDR3 is 13 amino acids long. V lost 3 bases to trimming and J lost 6 bases, with 8 bases between them. The CDR3 region is CAISEIPSGELFF. The DNA for the CDR3 is TGTGCCATCAGTGAAATCCCCTCCGGGGAGCTGTTTTTT.

V is TRBV11-1 and J is TRBJ2-1, with D perhaps matching TRBD1 (5 bases). Germline CDR1 is SGHAT and CDR2 is FQDESV (reference sequence). The V gene lost 4 bases and the J gene lost 0 bases, with 10 bases spanning the gap. The CDR3 length is 15 residues. The CDR3 spells CASSSDIHSYNEQFF. The CDR3 region has the DNA TGTGCCAGCAGCTCGGACATCCACTCCTACAATGAGCAGTTCTTC.

This chain connects TRBV27 to TRBJ2-3; a possible D gene is TRBD1 (6 bases). Germline CDR1 is MNHEY and CDR2 is SMNVEV (reference sequence). Trimming left V 6 bases short and J 6 bases short, with 19 bases between. The CDR3 totals 15 residues. The CDR3 DNA reads as TGTGCCAGCAGCCGCAAGGGGACACCAACCGATACGCAGTATTTT. Residues: CASSRKGTPTDTQYF.

This clone was observed a single time. This chain uses TRBV10-3 with TRBJ1-2; weak D call: TRBD1 (5 bases). The CDR3 length is 12 residues. Per germline, CDR1 ENHRY and CDR2 SYGVKD. The V end was cut by 4 bases, the J end by 6 bases, with 9 bases between. The CDR3 region has the DNA TGTGCCATCAGTGTCAGGGCCGATGGCTACACCTTC. Its translation is CAISVRADGYTF.